This is a list of T cell receptor beta chains from one sample in a study of T-cell reconstitution after alpha-beta-depleted transplantation in children. Via MiXCR, TCRdb re-called the PCR reads, giving one row per CDR3 protein. There are 800,000 to 1,000,000 distinct CDR3 sequences in the sample; roughly 29% occur only once, and over 25% lies in the top ten. Sequencing was performed on PBMCs, mostly from graft donor cells, taken 360 days after TCRalphabeta/CD19-depleted stem cell transplant. The receptors shown here come from a boy in the first two years of life who had a stem cell transplant for SCID, so the T cells may come from the graft donor. Each CDR3 is given with its conserved first and last residue. A D gene is named only where the DNA matches it firmly. The listing skips clone size in some rows; elsewhere it reads once, few, many or a size class.

d_gene	abundance	v_gene	j_gene	CDR3aa	CDR3nt
TRBD2	NA	TRBV11-1	TRBJ2-1	CASSPSQLAGGFYNEQFF	TGTGCCAGCAGCCCCTCCCAACTAGCGGGGGGGTTTTACAATGAGCAGTTCTTC
TRBD1	NA	TRBV11-1	TRBJ1-1	CASSPSTGSTEAFF	TGTGCCAGCAGCCCTTCGACAGGGAGCACTGAAGCTTTCTTT
NA	many	TRBV4-2	TRBJ2-7	CASSQERGPPYEQYF	TGTGCCAGCAGCCAAGAGCGGGGGCCCCCCTACGAGCAGTACTTC
TRBD1	NA	TRBV5-1	TRBJ1-1	CASSSGTGYNTEAFF	TGCGCCAGCAGCTCCGGGACAGGGTACAACACTGAAGCTTTCTTT
NA	many	TRBV7-2	TRBJ2-3	CASSPRGMSSTDTQYF	TGTGCCAGCAGCCCTAGGGGTATGTCTAGCACAGATACGCAGTATTTT
NA	NA	TRBV12-3/TRBV12-4	TRBJ1-5	CASSSLGARQPQHF	TGTGCCAGCAGTTCCCTGGGGGCGCGGCAGCCCCAGCATTTT
TRBD2	once	TRBV7-2	TRBJ2-7	CASSLSGGAPLYEQYF	TGTGCCAGCAGCTTGAGCGGGGGGGCCCCCTTGTACGAGCAGTACTTC
NA	once	TRBV7-2	TRBJ1-1	CASSSSVTVNTEAFF	TGTGCCAGCAGCTCCAGTGTGACAGTGAACACTGAAGCTTTCTTT
TRBD1	NA	TRBV11-1	TRBJ2-7	CASSRFGRDRSSYEQYF	TGTGCCAGCAGCCGCTTCGGCCGGGACAGGAGCTCCTACGAGCAGTACTTC
TRBD1	few	TRBV12-5	TRBJ2-7	CASGRTGGSYEQYF	TGTGCTAGTGGTAGGACAGGTGGGAGCTACGAGCAGTACTTC
NA	NA	TRBV5-1	TRBJ1-1	CASSLPKDTEAFF	TGCGCCAGCAGCTTACCAAAGGACACTGAAGCTTTCTTT
NA	many	TRBV5-1	TRBJ2-5	CASSLGQEETQYF	TGCGCCAGCAGCTTAGGGCAGGAAGAGACCCAGTACTTC
TRBD1	NA	TRBV4-1	TRBJ2-7	CASSQDPDRGFEQYF	TGCGCCAGCAGCCAAGACCCGGACAGGGGTTTCGAGCAGTACTTC
TRBD2	NA	TRBV6-2/TRBV6-3	TRBJ2-7	CASSYSRSGGEQYF	TGTGCCAGCAGTTACTCCAGGAGCGGGGGCGAGCAGTACTTC
NA	once	TRBV7-2	TRBJ1-2	CASSLSAGLSISYGYTF	TGTGCCAGCAGCTTAAGCGCAGGGCTCTCAATTTCCTATGGCTACACCTTC
NA	NA	TRBV5-1	TRBJ2-1	CASSLGEYGNNEQFF	TGCGCCAGCAGCTTGGGGGAGTACGGGAACAATGAGCAGTTCTTC
TRBD1	few	TRBV20-1	TRBJ2-3	CRATPWGQSTDTQYF	TGCAGGGCTACCCCGTGGGGACAGAGCACAGATACGCAGTATTTT
TRBD2	few	TRBV18	TRBJ2-5	CASSPASGETQYF	TGTGCCAGCTCACCTGCTAGCGGGGAGACCCAGTACTTC
NA	NA	TRBV30	TRBJ1-1	CAWSANLQGRAFF	TGTGCCTGGAGTGCCAACTTACAGGGACGAGCTTTCTTT
NA	once	TRBV4-3	TRBJ1-2	CASSQDRGDGNYGYTF	TGCGCCAGCAGCCAAGATCGAGGGGACGGGAACTATGGCTACACCTTC
TRBD1	NA	TRBV3-1	TRBJ2-7	CASSRLGQTSYEQYF	TGTGCCAGCAGCCGCCTGGGACAGACCTCCTACGAGCAGTACTTC
NA	few	TRBV28	TRBJ2-3	CASSFGGGLRDTQYF	TGTGCCAGCAGTTTTGGGGGGGGCCTCCGAGATACGCAGTATTTT
TRBD1	NA	TRBV29-1	TRBJ2-3	CSVEGRQGVTDTQYF	TGCAGCGTTGAAGGGCGGCAGGGGGTCACAGATACGCAGTATTTT
NA	few	TRBV4-2	TRBJ2-7	CASSQDRVSSYEQYF	TGTGCCAGCAGCCAAGATCGGGTGAGCTCCTACGAGCAGTACTTC
NA	few	TRBV5-1	TRBJ1-4	CASSLEGPREKLFF	TGCGCCAGCAGCCTGGAAGGTCCGCGGGAAAAACTGTTTTTT
NA	few	TRBV7-6	TRBJ2-7	CASSLANSGEQYF	TGTGCCAGCAGCTTAGCGAACAGTGGCGAGCAGTACTTC
NA	few	TRBV27	TRBJ2-3	CASSLALASVSTQYF	TGTGCCAGCAGTTTAGCTTTAGCGTCAGTTTCTACGCAGTATTTT
NA	NA	TRBV11-2	TRBJ2-3	CVGGGQASTDTQYF	TGTGTCGGGGGGGGACAGGCTAGCACAGATACGCAGTATTTT
NA	NA	TRBV6-5	TRBJ2-3	CASSYRFRWGFAPDTQYF	TGTGCCAGCAGTTACAGGTTCCGGTGGGGTTTCGCCCCGGATACGCAGTATTTT
TRBD1	NA	TRBV6-2/TRBV6-3	TRBJ1-2	CASSYTPRQGKFGGYTF	TGTGCCAGCAGTTACACTCCTAGACAGGGAAAATTTGGTGGCTACACCTTC
TRBD2	few	TRBV4-1	TRBJ2-7	CASSQLGFSGGGLYEQYF	TGCGCCAGCAGCCAATTGGGATTTAGCGGGGGGGGCCTCTACGAGCAGTACTTC
NA	few	TRBV6-1	TRBJ1-5	CASSRSGLGQPQHF	TGTGCCAGCAGTAGATCAGGGTTGGGTCAGCCCCAGCATTTT
TRBD1	few	TRBV7-6	TRBJ1-1	CASSLNPGGQEMTGLNTEAFF	TGTGCCAGCAGCTTGAACCCAGGGGGACAAGAAATGACCGGGTTGAACACTGAAGCTTTCTTT
NA	NA	TRBV7-2	TRBJ2-3	CASSLEAWDTQYF	TGTGCCAGCAGCTTAGAAGCATGGGATACGCAGTATTTT
TRBD1	NA	TRBV4-2	TRBJ2-1	CASSQGAGGYNNEQFF	TGTGCCAGCAGCCAAGGGGCAGGGGGCTATAACAATGAGCAGTTCTTC
TRBD2	NA	TRBV5-1	TRBJ2-1	CASSFTAGGGNEQFF	TGCGCCAGCAGCTTCACCGCGGGGGGCGGCAATGAGCAGTTCTTC
NA	NA	TRBV19	TRBJ1-5	CASTSVLGQPQHF	TGTGCCAGTACCTCGGTGTTAGGTCAGCCCCAGCATTTT
TRBD2	NA	TRBV7-2	TRBJ2-7	CASSLASGDPYEQYF	TGTGCCAGCAGCTTAGCTAGCGGGGACCCCTACGAGCAGTACTTC
NA	NA	TRBV4-1	TRBJ1-1	CASSQVSPNTEAFF	TGCGCCAGCAGCCAAGTCAGCCCGAACACTGAAGCTTTCTTT
TRBD1	NA	TRBV24-1	TRBJ2-7	CATSDSGQTAYEQYF	TGTGCCACCAGTGATTCGGGACAGACAGCCTACGAGCAGTACTTC
TRBD1	NA	TRBV10-3	TRBJ2-5	CAISVEGQGTPPRPYQETQYF	TGTGCCATCTCCGTAGAGGGACAGGGGACTCCCCCCCGACCGTACCAAGAGACCCAGTACTTC
NA	NA	TRBV9	TRBJ2-3	CASSVDQTDTQYF	TGTGCCAGCAGCGTTGACCAAACAGATACGCAGTATTTT
NA	NA	TRBV20-1	TRBJ2-7	CSASRWGEQYF	TGCAGTGCTAGCAGGTGGGGAGAGCAGTACTTC
NA	NA	TRBV12-3/TRBV12-4	TRBJ2-7	CASSILGLAPKNEQYF	TGTGCCAGCAGTATACTGGGGCTAGCCCCAAAGAACGAGCAGTACTTC
NA	NA	TRBV20-1	TRBJ2-1	CSARDRGQAYNEQFF	TGCAGTGCTAGAGATCGGGGTCAGGCCTACAATGAGCAGTTCTTC
NA	few	TRBV5-1	TRBJ1-1	CASSLGGGVTEAFF	TGCGCCAGCAGCCTCGGAGGGGGGGTAACTGAAGCTTTCTTT
NA	NA	TRBV20-1	TRBJ1-4	CSARGEKLFF	TGCAGTGCTAGGGGTGAAAAACTGTTTTTT
TRBD1	NA	TRBV7-3	TRBJ2-1	CASSLQGLNEQFF	TGTGCCAGCAGCCTACAGGGGCTGAATGAGCAGTTCTTC
NA	NA	TRBV20-1	TRBJ2-5	CSARRTQETQYF	TGCAGTGCTAGACGGACCCAAGAGACCCAGTACTTC
NA	NA	TRBV9	TRBJ2-5	CASSAGVGTQYF	TGTGCCAGCAGCGCCGGGGTGGGGACCCAGTACTTC
TRBD1	NA	TRBV7-3	TRBJ2-7	CASSFGTGPPYEQYF	TGTGCCAGCAGCTTTGGGACAGGGCCCCCCTACGAGCAGTACTTC
NA	NA	TRBV29-1	TRBJ2-7	CSVVHRRISSYEQYF	TGCAGCGTTGTCCACAGGCGGATAAGCTCCTACGAGCAGTACTTC
NA	NA	TRBV29-1	TRBJ2-5	CSVPRALLGPEETQYF	TGCAGCGTCCCTCGGGCCCTTTTGGGACCCGAAGAGACCCAGTACTTC
TRBD1	few	TRBV20-1	TRBJ1-2	CSAREHGTGLSGYTF	TGCAGTGCTAGAGAACACGGGACAGGACTTTCTGGCTACACCTTC